The text below deals with one T cell receptor beta chain. This record comes from a study of human thymus T cells. Here immunoSEQ multiplex PCR was the method, and the copy in TCRdb shows in-frame clones only, minus some. The table shows more than 45,000 clones, with around 94% occurring only once. V gave up 1 base and J gave up 4 bases; unmatched junction bases: 6. The germline V gene encodes CDR1 MRHNA and CDR2 SNTAGT. There are 15 residues in the CDR3. Sequenced input: blood. The TCR comes from a boy in the first two years of life with a congenital heart defect but otherwise immunologically healthy. The chain joins TRBV6-4 to TRBJ1-2; TRBD1 matches at 7 bases. The CDR3 loop reads CASSDLAGGGYGYTF. As DNA, the CDR3 is TGTGCCAGCAGTGACTTGGCAGGGGGAGGCTATGGCTACACCTTC.